Listed below are T cell receptor beta chains from one sample, sequenced in a study of T cell responses to AZD1222 COVID-19 vaccine. Profiled with immunoSEQ multiplex PCR; TCRdb holds only in-frame clones, not every one. Of about 120,000 clones listed, roughly nine tenths are singletons. Source: peripheral blood, taken on day 0 of AZD1222 vaccination. The receptors were sampled from an adult in good health. Each CDR3 is given with its conserved first and last residue. Fields, in order: J gene, V gene, CDR3 protein.

>TRBJ2-1|TRBV6-5
CASTPGAETVEQFF
>TRBJ1-1|TRBV19
CAIFAAVPNTEAFF
>TRBJ2-7|TRBV19
CASSITIGDRAYEQYF
>TRBJ1-4|TRBV29-1
CSVKTGSNEKLFF
>TRBJ1-1|TRBV28
CASHKIRGGTEAFF
>TRBJ2-3|TRBV11-2
CASSRSDTQYF
>TRBJ1-6|TRBV19
CASSLQVFYNSPLHF
>TRBJ2-1|TRBV10-3
CAINRGSYNEQFF
>TRBJ1-3|TRBV5-1
CASSQSSGNTIYF
>TRBJ1-3|TRBV5-5
CASSLAEGASGNTIYF
>TRBJ1-1|TRBV10-3
CAISGGTANTEAFF
>TRBJ1-1|TRBV7-6
CASSRGAAEAFF
>TRBJ2-2|TRBV7-3
CASSLRQKSGELFF